This entry lists 14 T cell receptor beta chains sequenced from one sample in a study of blood T cell repertoires in COVID-19 (TCRdb year 2020). Library preparation was by the immunoSEQ multiplex PCR assay. Not all clones reach the TCRdb copy of this immuneACCESS table, which keeps in-frame sequences only. Checked studies attribute under half of the gap to unresolved V genes and leave the rest unexplained. The table for this sample lists some 490,000 clones; 80% to 90% of them were counted only once. About 3.2% of the sample belongs to the ten largest clones. Sequenced material: peripheral blood. Every receptor here comes from a human donor in a cohort sampled during active COVID-19.

The gene calls are TRBV7-9 and TRBJ1-2, with a possible D match to TRBD1 (5 bases). The CDR3 loop spans 17 amino acids. Trimming took off 0 bases at V and 3 bases at J, with 17 bases between the two ends. The V gene's germline CDR1 is SEHNR and CDR2 FQNEAQ (reference sequence). CDR3 in DNA: TGTGCCAGCAGCTTAGCGCGGCTGATCCAAGGGGACTATGGCTACACCTTC. As protein: CASSLARLIQGDYGYTF.

J is TRBJ2-1 and V is TRBV9, with 12 bases matching TRBD2. CDR1 and CDR2 from the germline V gene are SGDLS and YYNGEE. The J segment lost 5 bases and the V segment lost 0 bases, leaving 15 bases of the junction unmatched. The CDR3 has 20 residues. CDR3 in DNA: TGTGCCAGCAGCGTAGGCGGGTCGGACTCGACTAGCGGGAGTCACAATGAGCAGTTCTTC. This codes for CASSVGGSDSTSGSHNEQFF.

In this sample, this clone turned up once. This chain links TRBV19 with TRBJ2-3; 7 positions agree with TRBD1. This CDR3 comprises 15 residues. Germline V gives CDR1 LNHDA, CDR2 SQIVND (reference sequence). The ends lost 1 base at V and 2 bases at J; junction bases unmatched: 3. The CDR3 reads CASSIADRFTDTQYF. The CDR3 region has the DNA TGTGCCAGTAGTATAGCGGACAGGTTCACAGATACGCAGTATTTT. The full variable domain, its missing parts supplied by reference TRBV19 and TRBJ2-3, is DGGITQSPKYLFRKEGQNVTLSCEQNLNHDAMYWYRQDPGQGLRLIYYSQIVNDFQKGDIAEGYSVSREKKESFPLTVTSAQKNPTAFYLCASSIADRFTDTQYFGPGTRLTVL.

The V call is TRBV4-1, the J call TRBJ1-1; no definite D call. In germline, CDR1 is MGHRA, CDR2 YSYEKL. The CDR3 is 15 residues long. V lost 0 bases, J lost 3 bases, and 11 bases lay in between. This chain's CDR3 is CASSQDRVVYTEAFF. The DNA of the CDR3 is TGCGCCAGCAGCCAAGATCGTGTAGTGTACACTGAAGCTTTCTTT.

This clone is a singleton in its sample. CDR3 nucleotide sequence: TGTGCCAGCAGCGTAGATGTGGGACAGGGATACGAGCAGTACTTC. Encoded protein: CASSVDVGQGYEQYF. This sequence joins TRBV9 and TRBJ2-7, with TRBD1 matching 9 bases. Germline lookup yields CDR1 SGDLS and CDR2 YYNGEE. Germline trimming cut 0 bases from V and 4 bases from J; bases unmatched to any gene: 5. The CDR3 runs to 15 residues.

This clone was counted a few times. The gene calls are TRBV7-7 and TRBJ1-2, with 9 bases matching TRBD1. Germline V gene data show CDR1 as SSHAT and CDR2 as FNYEAQ (reference sequence). CDR3 length: 13 residues. Losses at the gene ends were 11 bases for V and 3 bases for J; bases not matched to a gene: 7. The CDR3 region is CARYRGPDYGYTF. The CDR3 DNA reads as TGTGCCCGTTACAGGGGGCCTGACTATGGCTACACCTTC.

The chain uses TRBV6-1 and TRBJ1-5; 7 bases align to TRBD1. The CDR3 consists of 12 residues. The V segment lost 5 bases and the J segment 5 bases; nucleotides outside the gene matches: 0. The germline CDR1 and CDR2 sequences are MNHNS and SASEGT. The CDR3 is CASSTGDQPQHF. The CDR3 DNA reads as TGTGCCAGCAGTACAGGGGATCAGCCCCAGCATTTT.

The CDR3 spells CAWSVSGGGGAFF. CDR3 in DNA: TGTGCCTGGAGTGTATCTGGAGGCGGTGGAGCTTTCTTT. The V call is TRBV30, the J call TRBJ1-1; D not certain. There are 13 residues in the CDR3. V lost 0 bases, J lost 10 bases, and 15 bases lay in between. Per germline, CDR1 GTSNPN and CDR2 SVGIG (reference sequence).

The chain employs TRBV29-1 and TRBJ2-7, with 9 bases fitting TRBD2. Germline CDR1 SQVTM, CDR2 ANQGSEA. Trimming at V came to 3 bases and at J to 5 bases, leaving 8 bases not matched to a gene. The CDR3 contains 14 residues. The CDR3 sequence: CSVDKTSGADEQYF. The CDR3 DNA is TGCAGCGTTGACAAGACTAGCGGTGCCGACGAGCAGTACTTC.

The genes are TRBV24-1 and TRBJ2-5; 13 bases line up with TRBD2. Trimming removed 4 bases from V and 1 base from J; junction bases left unmatched: 8. The CDR3 has 18 amino acids. CDR1 is KGHDR and CDR2 is SFDVKD in the germline V gene. CDR3 DNA sequence: TGTGCCACCAGTGACGCCGGGACTAGCGGGGTGCCCCAAGAGACCCAGTACTTC. As protein: CATSDAGTSGVPQETQYF.

The gene calls are TRBV7-9 and TRBJ1-4; 9 bases agree with TRBD1. V dropped 2 bases and J dropped 1; count of bases not matched to a gene: 5. The CDR3 covers 17 residues. Germline V CDR1 and CDR2: SEHNR, FQNEAQ (reference sequence). The CDR3, as DNA: TGTGCCAGCAGCTTATCCCGGGACAGGGTAACTAATGAAAAACTGTTTTTT. Residues: CASSLSRDRVTNEKLFF. Full variable domain (remainder filled in from reference TRBV7-9 and TRBJ1-4): DTGVSQNPRHKITKRGQNVTFRCDPISEHNRLYWYRQTLGQGPEFLTYFQNEAQLEKSRLLSDRFSAERPKGSFSTLEIQRTEQGDSAMYLCASSLSRDRVTNEKLFFGSGTQLSVL.

The chain combines TRBV2 with TRBJ1-2; D unclear. The length of the CDR3 is 15 residues. Germline V gene lookup returns CDR1 SNHLY and CDR2 FYNNEI. Between the trimmed V and J ends, which lost 1 base and 2 bases, there was a span of 11 bases. This CDR3 is CASSEGAAENYGYTF. As DNA, the CDR3 is TGTGCCAGCAGTGAAGGCGCGGCCGAGAACTATGGCTACACCTTC.

This chain connects TRBV13 to TRBJ2-1; TRBD2 matches 7 bases. CDR3 length equals 14 residues. Looked up from germline, CDR1 is PRHDT and CDR2 is FYEKMQ (reference sequence). V dropped 4 bases and J dropped 10; count of bases not matched to a gene: 10. The CDR3 nucleotides read TGTGCCAGCAGCTCCCAAGGCGGGGGACGGGAGCAGTTCTTC. It encodes CASSSQGGGREQFF.

This rearrangement joins TRBV7-2 to TRBJ1-2; 7 positions agree with TRBD1. V gave up 5 bases and J gave up 6 bases; unmatched junction bases: 6. The CDR3 has 13 amino acids. Germline loops: CDR1 SGHTA, CDR2 FQGNSA. The CDR3 nucleotides are TGTGCCAGCAGCGATAGACAGGGAAATGGCTACACCTTC. As protein: CASSDRQGNGYTF.